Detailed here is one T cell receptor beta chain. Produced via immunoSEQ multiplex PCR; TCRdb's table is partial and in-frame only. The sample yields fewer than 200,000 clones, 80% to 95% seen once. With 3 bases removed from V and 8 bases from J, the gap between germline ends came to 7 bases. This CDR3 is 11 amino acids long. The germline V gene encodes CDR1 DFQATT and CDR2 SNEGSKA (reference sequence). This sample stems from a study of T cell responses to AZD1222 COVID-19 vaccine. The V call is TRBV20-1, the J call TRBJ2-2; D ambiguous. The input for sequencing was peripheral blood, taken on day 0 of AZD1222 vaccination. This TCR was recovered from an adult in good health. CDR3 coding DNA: TGCAGTGCTAGGGGATCAGGGGAGCTGTTTTTT. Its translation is CSARGSGELFF.